What follows are 14 T cell receptor beta chains derived from one specimen sequenced in a study of OX40 agonist ivuxolimab in advanced cancers. Data came from immunoSEQ multiplex PCR; TCRdb stores just in-frame clones and leaves some out. The sample shows under 90,000 clones, roughly 90% of them seen only once. The specimen comprised CD4+ or CD8+ T cells sorted from blood, sampled in a trial of the OX40 agonist ivuxolimab. The receptor set was obtained from an adult with an advanced solid tumor such as melanoma, head and neck, liver or kidney cancer.

V gene TRBV5-1 combines with J gene TRBJ2-1; 11 nucleotides agree with TRBD2. The CDR3 spans 16 residues. The V segment lost 2 bases and the J segment 7 bases; nucleotides outside the gene matches: 8. CDR1 and CDR2 from the germline V gene are SGHRS and YFSETQ. As DNA, the CDR3 is TGCGCCAGCAGCTTTGGAGTGTCTAGCGGGAGGAATGAGCAGTTCTTC. Its translation is CASSFGVSSGRNEQFF.

The gene calls are TRBV9 and TRBJ1-5, with D possibly matching TRBD1 (5 bases). This CDR3 has 14 amino acids. Germline CDR1 SGDLS, CDR2 YYNGEE. V was clipped by 0 bases and J by 10 bases, with 14 bases between them. CDR3 DNA sequence: TGTGCCAGCAGCGTAGAGGGGTCCCGGGGACCCCAGCATTTT. This encodes CASSVEGSRGPQHF.

V and J are TRBV28 and TRBJ2-7; D remains ambiguous. CDR1 and CDR2 (germline): MDHEN, SYDVKM. There are 11 residues in the CDR3. V was pared by 3 bases and J by 4 bases, with 4 bases between. In DNA, the CDR3 is TGTGCCAGCAGTTTGCAATACGAGCAGTACTTC. Its translation: CASSLQYEQYF.

The V and J genes are TRBV5-1 and TRBJ1-4; perhaps TRBD1 as D (5 bases). Germline V gene data show CDR1 as SGHRS and CDR2 as YFSETQ. V was cut by 2 bases and J by 7 bases, with 12 bases left in between. CDR3 length: 14 amino acids. The CDR3 is CASSFGGASEKLFF. CDR3 nucleotides: TGCGCCAGCAGCTTCGGTGGGGCTAGTGAAAAACTGTTTTTT. The full variable domain, its missing parts supplied by reference TRBV5-1 and TRBJ1-4, is KAGVTQTPRYLIKTRGQQVTLSCSPISGHRSVSWYQQTPGQGLQFLFEYFSETQRNKGNFPGRFSGRQFSNSRSEMNVSTLELGDSALYLCASSFGGASEKLFFGSGTQLSVL.

This chain links TRBV7-9 with TRBJ1-1; D call uncertain. CDR1 and CDR2 (germline): SEHNR, FQNEAQ (reference sequence). With 3 bases removed from V and 0 bases from J, the gap between germline ends came to 11 bases. The CDR3 has 15 residues. The CDR3 DNA reads as TGTGCCAGCAGCTTCGTCGCCATTTTGAACACTGAAGCTTTCTTT. This encodes CASSFVAILNTEAFF. Based on the CDR3 plus reference TRBV7-9 and TRBJ1-1, the full variable domain is DTGVSQNPRHKITKRGQNVTFRCDPISEHNRLYWYRQTLGQGPEFLTYFQNEAQLEKSRLLSDRFSAERPKGSFSTLEIQRTEQGDSAMYLCASSFVAILNTEAFFGQGTRLTVV.

The V and J genes are TRBV27 and TRBJ2-7; no clear D gene. Germline loops: CDR1 MNHEY, CDR2 SMNVEV (reference sequence). CDR3 length: 12 residues. Trimming stripped 3 bases from V and 6 bases from J, with 9 bases between. This CDR3 reads CASSLWQVEQYF. The CDR3 DNA follows: TGTGCCAGCAGTTTGTGGCAGGTCGAGCAGTACTTC.

The rearrangement uses TRBV29-1 and TRBJ2-4; unclear D gene. The V end lost 6 bases, the J end lost 0 bases, and 9 bases lay between the germline ends. The germline CDR1 and CDR2 sequences are SQVTM and ANQGSEA. This CDR3 is built from 13 residues. CDR3 DNA: TGCAGCGTAACGATAGGAGCCAAAAACATTCAGTACTTC. Translation gives CSVTIGAKNIQYF.

V gene TRBV7-2 combines with J gene TRBJ1-5, with unresolved D. This CDR3 spans 14 amino acids. Trimming left V 5 bases short and J 0 bases short, with 8 bases between. Germline CDR1 reads SGHTA; CDR2 reads FQGNSA. The CDR3 sequence: CASSPTYSNQPQHF. The CDR3 DNA reads as TGTGCCAGCAGCCCCACATATAGCAATCAGCCCCAGCATTTT. Drawing the rest from reference TRBV7-2 and TRBJ1-5, the complete variable domain is GAGVSQSPSNKVTEKGKDVELRCDPISGHTALYWYRQSLGQGLEFLIYFQGNSAPDKSGLPSDRFSAERTGGSVSTLTIQRTQQEDSAVYLCASSPTYSNQPQHFGDGTRLSIL.

V and J are TRBV5-1 and TRBJ2-1; D unresolved. V lost 0 bases and J lost 0, with 7 bases in between. Germline V CDR1 and CDR2: SGHRS, YFSETQ. This CDR3 is built from 15 residues. CDR3 sequence: CASSLAESSYNEQFF. CDR3 nucleotide sequence: TGCGCCAGCAGCTTGGCGGAGAGCTCCTACAATGAGCAGTTCTTC.

The chain uses TRBV5-4 and TRBJ2-7; 9 bases are a match to TRBD1. The CDR3 covers 14 residues. The trim removed 2 bases at V and 2 bases at J, leaving 2 bases unmatched. In germline, CDR1 is SGHNT, CDR2 YYREEE (reference sequence). The CDR3 nucleotides read TGTGCCAGCAGCTTCGGGACAGGGCCCTACGAGCAGTACTTC. This translates into CASSFGTGPYEQYF.

The chain employs TRBV19 and TRBJ2-6; 7 nucleotides align to TRBD2. The V and J ends lost 5 bases and 2 bases, in that order; junction bases with no gene match: 12. The CDR3 totals 18 residues. CDR1 LNHDA and CDR2 SQIVND come from the germline V gene (reference sequence). The CDR3 is CASSARGVERTGANVLTF. DNA of the CDR3: TGTGCCAGTAGTGCCCGGGGGGTTGAGCGGACTGGGGCCAACGTCCTGACTTTC.

The chain employs TRBV4-2 and TRBJ2-4; TRBD2 matches 11 bases. The CDR3 has 16 residues. Germline-derived CDR1 and CDR2 are LGHNA and YNFKEQ. V was clipped by 3 bases and J by 5 bases; unmatched bases: 6. Here the CDR3 reads CASSHNALAGENIQYF. The CDR3 nucleotides are TGTGCCAGCAGCCACAACGCACTAGCGGGGGAAAACATTCAGTACTTC.

The V call is TRBV27, the J call TRBJ1-5; D uncertain. The CDR3 runs 16 residues. Germline CDR1 reads MNHEY; CDR2 reads SMNVEV (reference sequence). The ends were cut back, 5 bases at V and 2 bases at J, with 16 bases in the middle. The CDR3 region has the DNA TGTGCCAGCAGTCCAAAAGGGAGGGTGGGCAATCAGCCCCAGCATTTT. It encodes CASSPKGRVGNQPQHF.

This clone was recorded only once. The chain uses TRBV13 and TRBJ1-3, with D unresolved. Germline V lookup: CDR1 PRHDT, CDR2 FYEKMQ (reference sequence). The CDR3 spans 16 residues. Trimming cost V 2 bases and J 0 bases, with 11 bases left between them. The CDR3 loop reads CASSLRQRNSGNTIYF. The DNA of the CDR3 is TGTGCCAGCAGCTTACGGCAGCGCAACTCTGGAAACACCATATATTTT. The full variable domain, in which reference TRBV13 and TRBJ1-3 provide the parts outside the CDR3, is AAGVIQSPRHLIKEKRETATLKCYPIPRHDTVYWYQQGPGQDPQFLISFYEKMQSDKGSIPDRFSAQQFSDYHSELNMSSLELGDSALYFCASSLRQRNSGNTIYFGEGSWLTVV.